This T cell receptor (beta chain) was sequenced during a study of technical replicates of blood from several donors. This CDR3 spans 15 amino acids. Deletions cut 7 bases from V and 1 base from J, with 16 bases between. The germline V gene encodes CDR1 MNHNY and CDR2 SVGAGI (reference sequence). The repertoire was sequenced with immunoSEQ multiplex PCR; TCRdb's copy has only in-frame clones and lacks some. The sample carries approximately 75,000 clones, around 97% recorded once. The chain uses TRBV6-6 and TRBJ1-1; a possible D gene is TRBD1 (6 bases). Input material: T cells isolated from PBMCs. This TCR was recovered from a human donor in good health. The CDR3 sequence: CASIDTGPRNTEAFF. CDR3 DNA sequence: TGTGCCAGCATCGATACAGGGCCTAGGAACACTGAAGCTTTCTTT.